This TCR beta chain was found in a study of tissue T cells after allogeneic stem cell transplantation. The study, taken as a whole, reports: Only a limited share of tissue TCRs appeared in blood or spleen. Sampling depth was limited, and the cohort was small and clinically varied. TCR repertoires tracked anatomic similarity, regardless of disease or transplant status.

In the case of this clone: Its target is not known. Genes and germline are mouse. The CDR3 is cut off 1 residue early in the read; its end comes from the germline J gene.

This CDR3 is built from 15 residues. CDR1 is GKSSPN, CDR2 SITVG, per germline. V lost 0 bases and J lost 0, with 8 bases in between. Clones were sequenced by immunoSEQ multiplex PCR, and TCRdb holds only the in-frame ones, with some missing. Of approximately 45,000 clones listed, 73% were seen once; the top ten hold about 0.55%. This chain connects TRBV31 to TRBJ1-4; D remains unclear. The specimen sequenced was sorted cells pooled from one or two spleens. The clonotype was recovered from a pool of C57BL/6 mice in good health. The CDR3 protein is CAWSLGKISNERLFF. The DNA read from the CDR3 is TGTGCCTGGAGTCTAGGAAAGATTTCCAACGAAAGATTATTT. Full variable domain (outside the CDR3, taken from reference TRBV31 and TRBJ1-4): AQTIHQWPVAEIKAVGSPLSLGCTIKGKSSPNLYWYWQATGGTLQQLFYSITVGQVESVVQLNLSASRPKDDQFILSTEKLLLSHSGFYLCAWSLGKISNERLFFGHGTKLSVL.